The 30 T cell receptor beta chains below were found in one sample sequenced in a study of blood T cell repertoires in COVID-19. Measured with immunoSEQ multiplex PCR; TCRdb has only the in-frame clones, and not every one. The data hold 200,000 to 250,000 clones, with approximately 80% observed a single time. The material sequenced was peripheral blood. The receptors come from an older woman with active or convalescent COVID-19.

This chain connects TRBV12-2 to TRBJ2-4; the listed D gene, TRBD1, was not tested against the DNA. TRBV12-2 is tagged as a pseudogene. This CDR3 region has 16 residues. The CDR3: CASRSLWGKTKNIQYF. Here the CDR3 DNA reads TGTGCAAGTCGCTCTCTTTGGGGCAAGACCAAAAACATTCAGTACTTC.

V usage is TRBV5-1 and J usage is TRBJ1-4; 8 bases agree with TRBD1. The CDR3 is 16 amino acids. V lost 1 base and J lost 7; bases outside the gene matches: 9. Germline V gene data show CDR1 as SGHRS and CDR2 as YFSETQ. As DNA, the CDR3 is TGCGCCAGCAGCTTGTACCCGGGACAGGAGAGTGAAAAACTGTTTTTT. Translated, it gives CASSLYPGQESEKLFF.

V and J are TRBV2 and TRBJ2-4, with D maybe TRBD2 (5 bases). The germline gives CDR1 SNHLY, CDR2 FYNNEI. This CDR3 contains 16 residues. V was pared by 2 bases and J by 2 bases, with 13 bases between. As DNA, the CDR3 is TGTGCCAGCAGTGAAAGGAGAGGGCTTACCAAAAACATTCAGTACTTC. Protein: CASSERRGLTKNIQYF.

This clone showed up just once. This chain connects TRBV5-5 to TRBJ2-1; D possibly corresponds to TRBD2 (5 bases). The CDR3 spans 12 residues. Trimming took 4 bases from V and 12 from J, leaving 14 bases between them. The germline V gene has CDR1 SGHKS and CDR2 YYEKEE (reference sequence). CDR3 DNA: TGTGCCAGCAGCGCAAGCGGTGTAGGGCAGTTCTTC. It codes for CASSASGVGQFF.

This clone came up once. This chain connects TRBV5-4 to TRBJ2-1; 8 nucleotides align to TRBD2. CDR1 and CDR2 from the germline V gene are SGHNT and YYREEE (reference sequence). V was pared by 7 bases and J by 4 bases, with 16 bases of the junction left unmatched. The CDR3 has 17 amino acids. The CDR3 spells CASYRFAGGGRYNEQFF. In DNA form, the CDR3 reads TGTGCCAGCTATCGTTTCGCGGGGGGTGGTCGGTACAATGAGCAGTTCTTC.

This clone was observed a few times. The rearrangement links TRBV6-5 to TRBJ2-7; 8 bases fit TRBD1. Germline CDR1 is MNHEY and CDR2 is SVGAGI. Trimming removed 2 bases from V and 1 base from J; junction bases left unmatched: 7. The CDR3 is 16 amino acids. In DNA, the CDR3 is TGTGCCAGCAGTTACACCCAGGACAGGGCATCCTACGAGCAGTACTTC. Translation: CASSYTQDRASYEQYF.

The chain has TRBV9 and TRBJ2-5, with D possibly TRBD1 on 6 matching bases. Per the germline V gene, CDR1 is SGDLS and CDR2 is YYNGEE. CDR3 length equals 13 residues. The V and J ends lost 1 base and 7 bases respectively, with 11 bases between them. CDR3 region: CASSVRVGGTQYF. CDR3 DNA: TGTGCCAGCAGCGTAAGGGTAGGGGGGACCCAGTACTTC.

The chain recombines TRBV27 with TRBJ2-1; 7 positions agree with TRBD2. The germline V gene has CDR1 MNHEY and CDR2 SMNVEV (reference sequence). The J segment lost 2 bases and the V segment lost 5 bases, leaving 6 bases of the junction unmatched. The CDR3 length is 15 residues. The CDR3 sequence is CASSAGLVAYNEQFF. DNA of the CDR3: TGTGCCAGCAGTGCCGGACTAGTAGCCTACAATGAGCAGTTCTTC.

V and J are TRBV5-1 and TRBJ2-3; TRBD2 matches 11 bases. The junction had 8 bases not matched to a gene; V was cut back by 7 bases and J by 1 base. The CDR3 loop spans 16 amino acids. CDR1 is SGHRS and CDR2 is YFSETQ in the germline V gene. The CDR3 DNA reads TGCGCCAGCTCCTTTTCGACTAGCGGGGGCACAGATACGCAGTATTTT. Its protein product is CASSFSTSGGTDTQYF.

The chain employs TRBV28 and TRBJ1-4; 9 bases are shared with TRBD1. CDR3 size: 15 residues. After removal of 6 bases from V and 5 bases from J, the junction contained 7 bases not matched to a gene. From germline, CDR1 is MDHEN and CDR2 SYDVKM. The CDR3 sequence: CASSRPGTGNEKLFF. The DNA of the CDR3 is TGTGCCAGCAGCCGACCCGGGACAGGGAATGAAAAACTGTTTTTT.

The chain employs TRBV3-1 (or the pseudogene TRBV3-2) and TRBJ2-5; 7 nucleotides agree with TRBD2. V trimming: 3 bases; J trimming: 1 base; junction bases outside the gene matches: 11. CDR1 LGHDT and CDR2 YNNKEL come from the germline V gene (reference sequence). The CDR3 runs 17 residues. The CDR3 DNA is TGTGCCAGCAGCCAGGGGCCTAGCGGAGACCTCCAAGAGACCCAGTACTTC. Residues: CASSQGPSGDLQETQYF.

The genes are TRBV19 and TRBJ2-1; D might be TRBD2 (6 bases). Trimming removed 1 base at V and 5 bases at J, with 9 bases between. CDR1 is LNHDA and CDR2 is SQIVND in the germline V gene (reference sequence). The CDR3 is 14 amino acids. The CDR3 here is CASSIVAGNNEQFF. Written as DNA, the CDR3 is TGTGCCAGTAGTATAGTCGCGGGGAACAATGAGCAGTTCTTC.

V usage is TRBV5-4 and J usage is TRBJ2-5; D might be TRBD1 (6 bases). Germline V gene lookup returns CDR1 SGHNT and CDR2 YYREEE (reference sequence). The V end lost 0 bases, the J end lost 3 bases, and 12 bases lay between the germline ends. This CDR3 is built from 15 residues. The CDR3 nucleotides read TGTGCCAGCAGCTTGGCAGGGGCCCTGAAAGAGACCCAGTACTTC. Translated, it gives CASSLAGALKETQYF.

The gene calls are TRBV7-9 and TRBJ2-1; TRBD2 matches 14 bases. The V and J ends lost 1 base and 0 bases, in that order; junction bases with no gene match: 2. The germline V gene has CDR1 SEHNR and CDR2 FQNEAQ (reference sequence). This CDR3 has 18 residues. The CDR3 DNA follows: TGTGCCAGCAGCTTAGAGACTAGCGGGGGGGCCTCCTACAATGAGCAGTTCTTC. Its translation is CASSLETSGGASYNEQFF.

The V and J genes are TRBV2 and TRBJ2-7, with TRBD2 matching 8 bases. CDR3 length: 14 amino acids. Germline V CDR1 and CDR2: SNHLY, FYNNEI. Trimming at V came to 4 bases and at J to 4 bases, leaving 6 bases not matched to a gene. CDR3 region: CASSVGGRMYEQYF. The DNA for the CDR3 is TGTGCCAGCAGTGTCGGCGGGAGGATGTACGAGCAGTACTTC.

The chain uses TRBV7-9 and TRBJ2-7; possible D gene TRBD1, 7 bases. The germline gives CDR1 SEHNR, CDR2 FQNEAQ (reference sequence). V shed 8 bases and J shed 7 bases, with 27 bases lying between them. The CDR3 extends over 16 amino acids. The CDR3 loop reads CASRPGAGGLSGEQYF. The CDR3 DNA follows: TGTGCCAGCCGCCCGGGGGCAGGGGGGCTTTCGGGGGAGCAGTACTTC.

The rearrangement joins TRBV19 to TRBJ1-2, with D perhaps TRBD1 (5 bases). Looked up from germline, CDR1 is LNHDA and CDR2 is SQIVND (reference sequence). The CDR3 covers 14 residues. V shed 1 base and J shed 3 bases, with 9 bases lying between them. CDR3 nucleotides: TGTGCCAGTAGTATAGGAGGCAGGGACTATGGCTACACCTTC. This sequence encodes CASSIGGRDYGYTF.

The CDR3 is CASSPGTPKGISGNTIYF. The CDR3 bases are TGTGCCAGCTCACCCGGGACTCCTAAAGGGATCTCTGGAAACACCATATATTTT. V and J are TRBV18 and TRBJ1-3, with D possibly being TRBD1 (5 bases). Trimming cost V 3 bases and J 0 bases, with 18 bases left between them. The CDR3 has 18 residues. Germline CDR1 KGHSH, CDR2 LQKENI.

This clone showed up just a few times. The V gene is TRBV3-1 (or the pseudogene TRBV3-2), the J gene TRBJ2-5; 9 bases are shared with TRBD2. V shed 4 bases, J shed 2 bases, and the junction held 8 bases outside the gene matches. Germline lookup yields CDR1 LGHDT and CDR2 YNNKEL (reference sequence). The CDR3 has 16 amino acids. CDR3 loop: CASSRQPGLAQETQYF. DNA of the CDR3: TGTGCCAGCAGCCGACAACCGGGACTAGCTCAAGAGACCCAGTACTTC.

The gene calls are TRBV29-1 and TRBJ1-1; TRBD1 matches at 7 bases. Germline lookup yields CDR1 SQVTM and CDR2 ANQGSEA. The CDR3 length is 16 residues. The J segment lost 5 bases and the V segment lost 3 bases, leaving 15 bases of the junction unmatched. The CDR3 coding sequence is TGCAGCGTTGAGAGCGGCCGACAGGGCTGGGGGACTGAAGCTTTCTTT. Amino acids: CSVESGRQGWGTEAFF.

V gene TRBV7-2 combines with J gene TRBJ2-1; TRBD2 aligns across 9 bases. The CDR3 totals 14 residues. The V and J ends lost 6 bases and 6 bases, in that order; junction bases with no gene match: 6. Germline CDR1 SGHTA, CDR2 FQGNSA. CDR3 coding DNA: TGTGCCAGCAGACCCGGGACTAGCTCCAATGAGCAGTTCTTC. It is translated as CASRPGTSSNEQFF.

This sequence joins TRBV4-1 and TRBJ1-5; tentatively, D is TRBD1 (6 bases). Germline lookup yields CDR1 MGHRA and CDR2 YSYEKL. The CDR3 is made up of 16 amino acids. V was shortened by 1 base and J by 0 bases, with 10 bases between the two germline ends. CDR3: CASSQVGQLSNQPQHF. CDR3 coding DNA: TGCGCCAGCAGCCAAGTAGGACAGCTTAGCAATCAGCCCCAGCATTTT.

The table lists this clone with a few counts. The chain has TRBV15 and TRBJ1-3; D uncertain. Deletions cut 0 bases from V and 2 bases from J, with 8 bases between. The CDR3 runs to 15 residues. Per germline, CDR1 LNHNV and CDR2 YYDKDF (reference sequence). The CDR3 DNA reads as TGTGCCACCAGCAGAGATCTAGTACCTGGAAACACCATATATTTT. Translated, it gives CATSRDLVPGNTIYF.

The chain recombines TRBV4-1 with TRBJ2-5; 9 bases agree with TRBD2. With 3 bases clipped from V and 5 bases from J, the junction kept 1 base outside the gene matches. Per the germline V gene, CDR1 is MGHRA and CDR2 is YSYEKL. CDR3 length: 13 amino acids. The CDR3 loop reads CASSQTSGETQYF. The CDR3 DNA is TGCGCCAGCAGCCAGACTAGCGGCGAGACCCAGTACTTC.

The rearrangement uses TRBV18 and TRBJ1-1; D remains ambiguous. The CDR3 contains 12 residues. Trimming left V 6 bases short and J 0 bases short, with 5 bases between. Germline V gene lookup returns CDR1 KGHSH and CDR2 LQKENI. CDR3 coding DNA: TGTGCCAGCTCGGAGATGAACACTGAAGCTTTCTTT. It specifies CASSEMNTEAFF.

V gene TRBV29-1 combines with J gene TRBJ2-3; the match to TRBD1 covers 10 bases. Germline V gene sequence: CDR1 SQVTM, CDR2 ANQGSEA. With V trimmed by 7 bases and J by 3 bases, 7 bases remained unmatched. CDR3 length: 14 residues. CDR3 nucleotide sequence: TGCAGCGCCAACGGACAGGGGGGGACAGATACGCAGTATTTT. As protein: CSANGQGGTDTQYF.

This chain joins TRBV27 and TRBJ2-1; D is possibly TRBD1 (6 bases). Trimming left V 5 bases short and J 3 bases short, with 11 bases between. The CDR3 is made up of 14 amino acids. Germline V gives CDR1 MNHEY, CDR2 SMNVEV (reference sequence). The DNA for the CDR3 is TGTGCCAGCAGTCTCCGGGACAACTACAATGAGCAGTTCTTC. This encodes CASSLRDNYNEQFF.

The gene calls are TRBV7-2 and TRBJ2-4; D call uncertain. The V gene lost 1 base and the J gene lost 5 bases, with 12 bases spanning the gap. Germline V gene data show CDR1 as SGHTA and CDR2 as FQGNSA. The CDR3 is 15 residues long. The CDR3 nucleotides read TGTGCCAGCAGCTTAGGTCCGGGTTCGGAAAACATTCAGTACTTC. As protein: CASSLGPGSENIQYF.

The genes are TRBV27 and TRBJ2-7; 11 bases fit TRBD2. CDR3 length: 15 residues. Germline assignment: CDR1 MNHEY and CDR2 SMNVEV (reference sequence). Germline trimming cut 5 bases from V and 3 bases from J; bases unmatched to any gene: 6. The CDR3 loop reads CASSLLAGESYEQYF. The CDR3 nucleotides read TGTGCCAGCAGTCTACTAGCGGGAGAGAGCTACGAGCAGTACTTC.

This clone has just a few counts. Here the CDR3 DNA reads TGTGCCAGCAGCGAGGGGGACAGGGCCTATAATTCACCCCTCCACTTT. This translates into CASSEGDRAYNSPLHF. The chain employs TRBV9 and TRBJ1-6; 9 positions match TRBD1. Germline V gives CDR1 SGDLS, CDR2 YYNGEE. The CDR3 loop spans 16 amino acids. J gave up 2 bases and V 3 bases, and 3 bases lay outside the gene matches.